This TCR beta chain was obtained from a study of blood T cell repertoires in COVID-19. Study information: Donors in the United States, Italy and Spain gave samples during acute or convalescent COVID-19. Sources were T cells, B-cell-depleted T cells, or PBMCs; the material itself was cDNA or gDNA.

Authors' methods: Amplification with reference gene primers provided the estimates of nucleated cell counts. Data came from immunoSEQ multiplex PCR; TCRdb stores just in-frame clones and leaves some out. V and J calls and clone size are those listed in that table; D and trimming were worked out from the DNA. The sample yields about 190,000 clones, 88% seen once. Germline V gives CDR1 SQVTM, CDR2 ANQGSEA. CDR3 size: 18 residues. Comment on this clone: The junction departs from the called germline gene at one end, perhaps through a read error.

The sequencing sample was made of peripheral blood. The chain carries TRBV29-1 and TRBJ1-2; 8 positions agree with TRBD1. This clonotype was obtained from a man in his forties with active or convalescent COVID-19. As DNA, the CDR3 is TGCAGCGTCGAAGGATGGGCAGGGGGCCCTGAGTTGCATTATGGCTACACCTTC. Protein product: CSVEGWAGGPELHYGYTF.